The clone carrying this T cell receptor (beta chain) was seen only a few times. Its target is not known. This sample was included in a study of T-cell memory formation after mild COVID-19. Study results and limitations: Mainly in CM and EM were contracting CD4+ clones; CD8+ were in EMRA. In second-wave clones peaking day 37, SARS-CoV-2 specificity remained unconfirmed.

V lost 3 bases to trimming and J lost 2 bases, with 12 bases between them. Germline CDR1 MRHNA, CDR2 SNTAGT. The CDR3 length is 15 residues. TCRdb redid the calling of the 5' RACE reads with MiXCR, one entry per CDR3 protein. The table shows about 58,000 distinct CDR3 sequences, with about a quarter occurring only once. The chain recombines TRBV6-4 with TRBJ2-3; possible D gene TRBD2, 5 bases. The TCR originated in a man between 18 and 29 years old who had mild COVID-19 (a few samples of this study predate the infection). Cell type and time point are not known. Sequenced: PBMCs or a T cell subset sorted from them (not recorded which). CDR3: CASSEWSGPTDTQYF. The CDR3 DNA sequence: TGTGCCAGCAGTGAATGGAGCGGACCCACAGATACGCAGTATTTT.